These 26 T cell receptor beta chains were sequenced from one sample in a study of blood T cell repertoires in COVID-19. TCRdb's copy holds only in-frame clones and misses some; the assay was immunoSEQ multiplex PCR. This table has over 90,000 clones, around 84% appearing once. The sequencing sample was made of peripheral blood. These receptors were obtained from a man aged 45-60 years with active or convalescent COVID-19.

This chain connects TRBV28 to TRBJ2-7, with 10 bases aligning to TRBD1. The trim removed 4 bases at V and 3 bases at J, leaving 6 bases unmatched. Germline CDR1 and CDR2: MDHEN and SYDVKM. This CDR3 has 15 residues. CDR3 DNA: TGTGCCAGCAGTTCCCCGGGACAGGGGTTCTACGAGCAGTACGTC. Its protein is CASSSPGQGFYEQYV.

This sequence joins TRBV5-1 and TRBJ1-2, with 9 bases fitting TRBD1. The V gene's germline CDR1 is SGHRS and CDR2 YFSETQ. Losses at the gene ends were 4 bases for V and 6 bases for J; bases not matched to a gene: 7. The CDR3 spans 14 residues. The CDR3 DNA reads TGCGCCAGCAGCCAACAGGGGGCACGGGATGGCTACACCTTC. This translates into CASSQQGARDGYTF.

The genes are TRBV28 and TRBJ1-2, with unresolved D. V was trimmed by 6 bases and J by 1 base, leaving 12 bases between them. Germline CDR1 reads MDHEN; CDR2 reads SYDVKM. This CDR3 is 14 amino acids long. As DNA, the CDR3 is TGTGCCAGCAGCTCCTTGTCCCGTAACTATGGCTACACCTTC. Translating gives CASSSLSRNYGYTF.

The chain joins TRBV7-8 to TRBJ1-2; the match to TRBD1 covers 12 bases. The CDR3 runs to 19 residues. CDR1 and CDR2 (germline): SGHVS, FQNEAQ. The V gene end was trimmed by 6 bases and the J gene end by 2 bases; junction bases not matched to a gene: 16. The CDR3 is CASRPYISGTGGENYGYTF. The CDR3 nucleotides read TGTGCCAGCAGACCCTATATATCCGGGACAGGGGGCGAGAACTATGGCTACACCTTC.

This clone came up a few times. The rearrangement links TRBV6-5 to TRBJ1-3; no reliable D call. Germline V gene lookup returns CDR1 MNHEY and CDR2 SVGAGI. V lost 7 bases, J lost 1 base, and 8 bases lay in between. The CDR3 covers 13 residues. In DNA form, the CDR3 reads TGTGCCAGCAACAGCGGGTCTGGAAACACCATATATTTT. Encoded protein: CASNSGSGNTIYF.

This clone turned up a few times. The V gene is TRBV7-9, the J gene TRBJ2-3; a weak D match, TRBD2 (6 bases). Trimming pared 5 bases from V and 6 bases from J, leaving 12 bases between. In germline, CDR1 is SEHNR, CDR2 FQNEAQ (reference sequence). This CDR3 is built from 13 residues. The CDR3 here is CASSKRLGDTQYF. CDR3 nucleotides: TGTGCCAGCAGCAAGAGACTAGGGGATACGCAGTATTTT.

The chain couples TRBV5-5 to TRBJ2-5, with D maybe TRBD1 (6 bases). V was clipped by 4 bases and J by 4 bases, with 11 bases between them. Germline V CDR1 and CDR2: SGHKS, YYEKEE (reference sequence). The CDR3 covers 13 residues. The CDR3, as DNA: TGTGCCAGCAGCGAGTTGACAGGAGAGACCCAGTACTTC. Its translation: CASSELTGETQYF.

This chain links TRBV28 with TRBJ2-7, with D uncertain. This CDR3 region has 13 residues. Trimming left V 6 bases short and J 2 bases short, with 11 bases between. Germline loops: CDR1 MDHEN, CDR2 SYDVKM. CDR3 DNA sequence: TGTGCCAGCAGCCGGTTGGTCCCCTACGAGCAGTACGTC. Translating it yields CASSRLVPYEQYV.

This chain uses TRBV2 with TRBJ2-1; TRBD2 matches at 14 bases. Per germline, CDR1 SNHLY and CDR2 FYNNEI. The CDR3 is made up of 16 amino acids. J was trimmed by 7 bases and V by 6 bases; bases with no gene match: 8. The CDR3 loop is CASRVGLAGGPNEQFF. DNA for the CDR3: TGTGCCAGCAGAGTTGGACTAGCGGGGGGCCCTAATGAGCAGTTCTTC.

This chain uses TRBV29-1 with TRBJ2-1; D might be TRBD1 (6 bases). V was pared by 6 bases and J by 4 bases, with 13 bases between. This CDR3 region has 13 residues. CDR1 and CDR2 (germline): SQVTM, ANQGSEA. The CDR3 loop reads CSVTGLRYNEQFF. The CDR3 nucleotides read TGCAGCGTCACAGGGCTAAGGTACAATGAGCAGTTCTTC.

The gene calls are TRBV30 and TRBJ1-6; D ambiguous. There are 11 residues in the CDR3. The ends were cut back, 4 bases at V and 6 bases at J, with 4 bases in the middle. From germline, CDR1 is GTSNPN and CDR2 SVGIG (reference sequence). CDR3 loop: CAWNTNSPLHF. The DNA of the CDR3 is TGTGCCTGGAACACTAATTCACCCCTCCACTTT. Full variable domain (outside the CDR3, taken from reference TRBV30 and TRBJ1-6): SQTIHQWPATLVQPVGSPLSLECTVEGTSNPNLYWYRQAAGRGLQLLFYSVGIGQISSEVPQNLSASRPQDRQFILSSKKLLLSDSGFYLCAWNTNSPLHFGNGTRLTVT.

This chain joins TRBV7-7 and TRBJ2-1, with TRBD1 matching over 10 bases. V lost 1 base, J lost 7 bases, and 7 bases stayed unmatched. The CDR3 totals 16 residues. CDR1 SSHAT and CDR2 FNYEAQ come from the germline V gene (reference sequence). The CDR3 region is CASSLGGGDRGNEQFF. The CDR3 nucleotides are TGTGCCAGCAGCTTAGGTGGTGGGGACAGGGGAAATGAGCAGTTCTTC.

The genes are TRBV19 and TRBJ2-1; 11 bases agree with TRBD2. The CDR3 extends over 14 amino acids. V lost 2 bases to trimming and J lost 9 bases; unmatched junction nucleotides: 3. CDR1 LNHDA and CDR2 SQIVND come from the germline V gene (reference sequence). DNA for the CDR3: TGTGCCAGTAGTATATTAGCGGGGGGGAGTGAGCAGTTCTTC. Translation gives CASSILAGGSEQFF.

The genes are TRBV5-1 and TRBJ2-3; 8 nucleotides align to TRBD1. The CDR3 is 12 amino acids. Looked up from germline, CDR1 is SGHRS and CDR2 is YFSETQ. Unmatched junction bases numbered 4, after V lost 4 bases and J lost 9 bases. The CDR3 protein is CASSTDRDTQYF. The CDR3 nucleotides are TGCGCCAGCAGCACGGACAGGGACACGCAGTATTTT. Supplemented by reference TRBV5-1 and TRBJ2-3, the full variable domain reads KAGVTQTPRYLIKTRGQQVTLSCSPISGHRSVSWYQQTPGQGLQFLFEYFSETQRNKGNFPGRFSGRQFSNSRSEMNVSTLELGDSALYLCASSTDRDTQYFGPGTRLTVL.

This clone came up once. The rearrangement joins TRBV19 to TRBJ1-2; 9 positions agree with TRBD1. J lost 2 bases, V lost 3 bases, and 7 bases had no gene match. Germline-derived CDR1 and CDR2 are LNHDA and SQIVND (reference sequence). This CDR3 is built from 16 residues. This chain's CDR3 is CASSIRTGESNYGYTF. CDR3 in DNA: TGTGCCAGTAGTATTCGGACAGGGGAATCGAACTATGGCTACACCTTC.

This clone counts as medium-sized. This chain connects TRBV9 to TRBJ1-2, with 11 bases lining up with TRBD1. The germline CDR1 and CDR2 sequences are SGDLS and YYNGEE. J was trimmed by 4 bases and V by 3 bases; bases with no gene match: 5. The CDR3 runs to 15 residues. CDR3 protein: CASSADRGRAYGYTF. The DNA for the CDR3 is TGTGCCAGCAGCGCGGACAGGGGGCGCGCCTATGGCTACACCTTC.

The rearrangement uses TRBV28 and TRBJ1-2, with TRBD1 matching 7 bases. Trimming cost V 2 bases and J 5 bases; bases outside gene matches: 8. The CDR3 extends over 15 amino acids. Germline CDR1 MDHEN, CDR2 SYDVKM. Here the CDR3 reads CASSLTPTGSYGYTF. CDR3 nucleotides: TGTGCCAGCAGTTTAACCCCGACAGGGAGTTATGGCTACACCTTC.

The rearrangement joins TRBV7-2 to TRBJ2-1, with 13 bases aligning to TRBD2. The V segment lost 5 bases and the J segment 7 bases; nucleotides outside the gene matches: 5. CDR3 length equals 15 residues. CDR1 and CDR2 from the germline V gene are SGHTA and FQGNSA. CDR3 sequence: CASSPGLAGANEQFF. In DNA form, the CDR3 reads TGTGCCAGCAGCCCAGGACTAGCGGGGGCGAATGAGCAGTTCTTC.

This chain joins TRBV7-2 and TRBJ1-5, with D hard to call. Per germline, CDR1 SGHTA and CDR2 FQGNSA. This CDR3 contains 13 residues. Trimming removed 4 bases at V and 3 bases at J, with 7 bases between. The CDR3 sequence is CASSYQNNQPQHF. In DNA form, the CDR3 reads TGTGCCAGCAGCTATCAAAACAATCAGCCCCAGCATTTT.

This chain joins TRBV7-2 and TRBJ2-7, with D possibly being TRBD2 (6 bases). Germline-derived CDR1 and CDR2 are SGHTA and FQGNSA. Trimming removed 2 bases at V and 3 bases at J, with 11 bases between. The length of the CDR3 is 14 residues. In nucleotides, the CDR3 is TGTGCCAGCAGCTTACCGGGAGCTATCTACGAGCAGTACGTC. As protein: CASSLPGAIYEQYV.

The CDR3 is CASSLEGHPIKSQHF. Here the CDR3 DNA reads TGCGCCAGCAGCTTGGAGGGACACCCTATTAAATCCCAGCATTTT. V usage is TRBV5-1 and J usage is TRBJ1-5; a weak D match, TRBD1 (6 bases). V lost 0 bases, J lost 11 bases, and 18 bases lay in between. This CDR3 spans 15 amino acids. Germline values: CDR1 SGHRS, CDR2 YFSETQ.

V usage is TRBV15 and J usage is TRBJ1-4, with 9 bases fitting TRBD1. Germline assignment: CDR1 LNHNV and CDR2 YYDKDF (reference sequence). The length of the CDR3 is 16 residues. With 3 bases clipped from V and 8 bases from J, the junction kept 10 bases outside the gene matches. The CDR3 loop is CATSREQGAQGEKLFF. The CDR3 DNA sequence: TGTGCCACCAGCAGGGAACAGGGGGCGCAAGGAGAAAAACTGTTTTTT.

The J gene is TRBJ2-7, the V gene TRBV10-2, with TRBD1 matching over 7 bases. After removal of 6 bases from V and 0 bases from J, the junction contained 5 bases not matched to a gene. Germline V gene data show CDR1 as WSHSY and CDR2 as SAAADI. The CDR3 sequence is 14 residues long. CDR3 amino acids: CASRDTGVSYEQYF. The DNA of the CDR3 is TGCGCCAGCAGAGACACAGGGGTCTCCTACGAGCAGTACTTC.

The chain couples TRBV6-1 to TRBJ1-1, with 9 bases fitting TRBD1. The CDR3 runs 16 residues. Germline V gene lookup returns CDR1 MNHNS and CDR2 SASEGT. With V trimmed by 4 bases and J by 3 bases, 9 bases remained unmatched. This chain's CDR3 is CASSGRGQGRYTEAFF. The CDR3 DNA reads as TGTGCCAGCAGTGGCAGGGGACAGGGCCGCTACACTGAAGCTTTCTTT.

This clone was seen just once. The chain joins TRBV7-6 to TRBJ1-1, with 8 bases matching TRBD1. Germline V gene lookup returns CDR1 SGHVS and CDR2 FNYEAQ. The CDR3 has 14 amino acids. The V segment lost 5 bases and the J segment 2 bases; nucleotides outside the gene matches: 4. CDR3 in amino acids: CASSPDRANTEAFF. CDR3 bases: TGTGCCAGCAGCCCGGACAGGGCCAACACTGAAGCTTTCTTT. Filled out from reference TRBV7-6 and TRBJ1-1, the complete variable domain reads GAGVSQSPRYKVTKRGQDVALRCDPISGHVSLYWYRQALGQGPEFLTYFNYEAQQDKSGLPNDRFSAERPEGSISTLTIQRTEQRDSAMYRCASSPDRANTEAFFGQGTRLTVV.

The gene calls are TRBV7-2 and TRBJ2-4; weak D call: TRBD1 (5 bases). Trimming removed 4 bases at V and 0 bases at J, with 19 bases between. Germline V gene data show CDR1 as SGHTA and CDR2 as FQGNSA. The CDR3 runs to 18 residues. This chain's CDR3 is CASSSTRQTPLAKNIQYF. Here the CDR3 DNA reads TGTGCCAGCAGCTCGACCCGACAGACTCCTTTAGCCAAAAACATTCAGTACTTC.